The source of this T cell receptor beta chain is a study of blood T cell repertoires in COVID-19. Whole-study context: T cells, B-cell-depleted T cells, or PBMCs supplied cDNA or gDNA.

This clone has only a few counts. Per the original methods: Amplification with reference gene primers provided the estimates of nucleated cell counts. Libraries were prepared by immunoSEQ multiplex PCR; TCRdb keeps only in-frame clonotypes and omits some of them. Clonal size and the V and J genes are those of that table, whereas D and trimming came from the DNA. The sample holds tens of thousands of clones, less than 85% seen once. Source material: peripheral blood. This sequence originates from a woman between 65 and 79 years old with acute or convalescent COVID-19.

The CDR3 sequence is CASSPGQGPNTEAFF. CDR3 DNA: TGCGCCAGCAGCCCAGGACAGGGACCGAACACTGAAGCTTTCTTT. This rearrangement joins TRBV4-1 to TRBJ1-1; 8 bases are shared with TRBD1. The CDR3 has 15 residues. Germline trimming cut 4 bases from V and 1 base from J; bases unmatched to any gene: 5. CDR1 is MGHRA and CDR2 is YSYEKL in the germline V gene.